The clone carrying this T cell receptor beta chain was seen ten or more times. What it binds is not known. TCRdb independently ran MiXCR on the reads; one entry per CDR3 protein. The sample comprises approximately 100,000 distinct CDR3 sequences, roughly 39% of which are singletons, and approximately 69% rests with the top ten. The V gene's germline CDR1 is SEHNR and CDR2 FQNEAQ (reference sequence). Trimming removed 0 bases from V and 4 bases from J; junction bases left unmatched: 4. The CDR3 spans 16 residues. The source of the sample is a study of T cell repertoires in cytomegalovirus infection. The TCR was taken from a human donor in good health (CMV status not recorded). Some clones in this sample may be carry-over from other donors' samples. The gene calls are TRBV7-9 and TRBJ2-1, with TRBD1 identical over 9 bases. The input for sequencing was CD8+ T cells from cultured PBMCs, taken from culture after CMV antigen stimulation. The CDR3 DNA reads TGTGCCAGCAGCTTAGCGAGGGGACAGGGATACAATGAGCAGTTCTTC. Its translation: CASSLARGQGYNEQFF.